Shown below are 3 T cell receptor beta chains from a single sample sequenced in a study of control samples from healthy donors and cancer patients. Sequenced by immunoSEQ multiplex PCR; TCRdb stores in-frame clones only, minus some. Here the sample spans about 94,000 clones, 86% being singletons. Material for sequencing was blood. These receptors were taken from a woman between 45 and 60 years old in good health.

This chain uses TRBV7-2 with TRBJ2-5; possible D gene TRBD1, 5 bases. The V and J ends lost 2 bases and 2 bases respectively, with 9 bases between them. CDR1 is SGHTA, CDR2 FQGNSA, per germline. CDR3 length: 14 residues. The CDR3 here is CASSLKGRQETQYF. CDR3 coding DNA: TGTGCCAGCAGCTTAAAGGGGCGGCAAGAGACCCAGTACTTC.

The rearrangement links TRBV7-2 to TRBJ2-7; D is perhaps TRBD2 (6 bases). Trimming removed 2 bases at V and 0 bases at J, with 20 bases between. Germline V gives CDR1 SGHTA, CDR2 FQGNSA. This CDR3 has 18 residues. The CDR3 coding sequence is TGTGCCAGCAGCTTAAGGAGAGGGACTGGAATACCCTCCTACGAGCAGTACTTC. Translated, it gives CASSLRRGTGIPSYEQYF.

The CDR3: CASSSRVANYGYTF. In nucleotides, the CDR3 is TGTGCCAGCAGTTCCAGGGTGGCAAACTATGGCTACACCTTC. V gene TRBV6-5 combines with J gene TRBJ1-2; D may be TRBD1 (5 bases). Germline-derived CDR1 and CDR2 are MNHEY and SVGAGI. The ends were cut back, 4 bases at V and 2 bases at J, with 11 bases in the middle. The CDR3 sequence is 14 residues long.